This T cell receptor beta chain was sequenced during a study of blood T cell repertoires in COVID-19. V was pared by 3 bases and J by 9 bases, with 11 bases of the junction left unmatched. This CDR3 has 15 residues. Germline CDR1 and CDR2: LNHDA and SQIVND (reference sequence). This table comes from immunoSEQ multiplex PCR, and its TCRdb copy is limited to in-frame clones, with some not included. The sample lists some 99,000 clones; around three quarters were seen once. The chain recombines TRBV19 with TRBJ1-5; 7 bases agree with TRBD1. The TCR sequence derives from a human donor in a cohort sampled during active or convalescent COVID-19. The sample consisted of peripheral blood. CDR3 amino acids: CASSIDLQGQPPQHF. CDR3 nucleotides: TGTGCCAGTAGTATCGACCTACAGGGGCAACCGCCCCAGCATTTT.